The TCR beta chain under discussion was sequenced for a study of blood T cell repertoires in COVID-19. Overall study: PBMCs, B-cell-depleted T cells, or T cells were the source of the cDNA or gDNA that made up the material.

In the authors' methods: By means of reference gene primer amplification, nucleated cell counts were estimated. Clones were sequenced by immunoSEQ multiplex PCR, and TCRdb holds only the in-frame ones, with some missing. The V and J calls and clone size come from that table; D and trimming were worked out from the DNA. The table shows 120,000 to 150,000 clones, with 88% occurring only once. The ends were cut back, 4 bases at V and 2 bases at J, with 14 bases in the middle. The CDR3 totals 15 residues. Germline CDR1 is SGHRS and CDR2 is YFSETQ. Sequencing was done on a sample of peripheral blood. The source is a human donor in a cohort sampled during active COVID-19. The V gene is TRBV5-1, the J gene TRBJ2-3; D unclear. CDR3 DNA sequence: TGCGCCAGCAGCCGCGTGTACAGCAACACAGATACGCAGTATTTT. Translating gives CASSRVYSNTDTQYF.